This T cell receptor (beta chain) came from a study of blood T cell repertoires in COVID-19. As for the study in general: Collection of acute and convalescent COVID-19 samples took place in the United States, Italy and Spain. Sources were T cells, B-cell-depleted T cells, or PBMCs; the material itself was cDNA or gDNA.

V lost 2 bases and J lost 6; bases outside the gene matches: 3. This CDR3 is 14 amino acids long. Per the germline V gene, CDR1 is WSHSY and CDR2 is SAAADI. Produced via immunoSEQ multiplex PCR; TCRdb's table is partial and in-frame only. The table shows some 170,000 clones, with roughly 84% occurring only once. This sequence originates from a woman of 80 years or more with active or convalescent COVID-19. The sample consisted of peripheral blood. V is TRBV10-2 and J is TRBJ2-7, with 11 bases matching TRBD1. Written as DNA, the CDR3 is TGCGCCAGCAGTGAGGGGACAGGGGGGTTCGAGCAGTACTTC. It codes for CASSEGTGGFEQYF.